The 13 T cell receptor beta chains below all came from one sample that was sequenced in a study of technical replicates of blood from a few donors. Produced via immunoSEQ multiplex PCR; TCRdb's table is partial and in-frame only. Here the sample spans fewer than 100,000 clones, approximately 96% being singletons. Sequencing input: T cells isolated from PBMCs. The source of these receptors is a human donor in good health.

This chain joins TRBV6-1 and TRBJ2-5, with TRBD2 as a possible D gene (6 bases). V shed 6 bases and J shed 5 bases, with 19 bases lying between them. This CDR3 is built from 15 residues. Germline V gene sequence: CDR1 MNHNS, CDR2 SASEGT. CDR3 nucleotide sequence: TGTGCCAGCAGAGGTAGCGGAGGGACCGGGGAGACCCAGTACTTC. It yields the protein CASRGSGGTGETQYF.

The rearrangement uses TRBV6-5 and TRBJ2-1; TRBD2 aligns across 8 bases. The ends lost 4 bases at V and 0 bases at J; junction bases unmatched: 2. Looked up from germline, CDR1 is MNHEY and CDR2 is SVGAGI. This CDR3 is built from 15 residues. CDR3 in amino acids: CASSSGTSSYNEQFF. In DNA, the CDR3 is TGTGCCAGCAGTTCCGGGACTAGCTCCTACAATGAGCAGTTCTTC.

The gene calls are TRBV7-7 and TRBJ1-4, with D possibly matching TRBD1 (6 bases). Per germline, CDR1 SSHAT and CDR2 FNYEAQ (reference sequence). Trimming took 4 bases from V and 6 from J, leaving 9 bases between them. The CDR3 sequence is 13 residues long. CDR3 coding DNA: TGTGCCAGCAGCTCTGGACAGTATGAAAAACTGTTTTTT. Translation: CASSSGQYEKLFF.

The chain recombines TRBV4-1 with TRBJ1-1; D may be TRBD1 (5 bases). The germline gives CDR1 MGHRA, CDR2 YSYEKL. Trimming took 3 bases from V and 1 from J, leaving 27 bases between them. The CDR3 totals 20 residues. As DNA, the CDR3 is TGCGCCAGCAGCCAGGTAACCCCGACAGTTTGGAGAATTCAGAACACTGAAGCTTTCTTT. Protein sequence: CASSQVTPTVWRIQNTEAFF.

This chain connects TRBV4-2 to TRBJ1-1, with D perhaps TRBD1 (5 bases). Germline CDR1 is LGHNA and CDR2 is YNFKEQ. V lost 2 bases and J lost 6, with 13 bases in between. The CDR3 has 14 residues. The CDR3 region is CASSQQTVVPEAFF. The CDR3 DNA reads TGTGCCAGCAGCCAACAGACAGTGGTGCCTGAAGCTTTCTTT.

V is TRBV2 and J is TRBJ2-2; no clear D gene. Germline loops: CDR1 SNHLY, CDR2 FYNNEI. The V end was cut by 3 bases, the J end by 6 bases, with 5 bases between. This CDR3 comprises 12 residues. CDR3 coding DNA: TGTGCCAGCAGTGATTTAGCCGGGGAGCTGTTTTTT. This sequence encodes CASSDLAGELFF.

V usage is TRBV5-1 and J usage is TRBJ2-7; the match to TRBD1 covers 9 bases. V was pared by 2 bases and J by 3 bases, with 6 bases of the junction left unmatched. This CDR3 spans 15 amino acids. Germline assignment: CDR1 SGHRS and CDR2 YFSETQ. The CDR3: CASSFSQGAGYEQYF. For the CDR3, the DNA is TGCGCCAGCAGCTTCTCACAGGGGGCGGGCTACGAGCAGTACTTC. Supplemented by reference TRBV5-1 and TRBJ2-7, the full variable domain reads KAGVTQTPRYLIKTRGQQVTLSCSPISGHRSVSWYQQTPGQGLQFLFEYFSETQRNKGNFPGRFSGRQFSNSRSEMNVSTLELGDSALYLCASSFSQGAGYEQYFGPGTRLTVT.

This chain joins TRBV4-1 and TRBJ2-1; D not resolved. V was cut by 3 bases and J by 6 bases, with 6 bases left in between. Germline CDR1 and CDR2: MGHRA and YSYEKL. The CDR3 sequence is 12 residues long. CDR3 loop: CASSHFSNEQFF. DNA for the CDR3: TGCGCCAGCAGCCACTTTTCCAATGAGCAGTTCTTC.

V usage is TRBV27 and J usage is TRBJ2-2; 9 positions match TRBD2. The germline V gene encodes CDR1 MNHEY and CDR2 SMNVEV (reference sequence). J was trimmed by 7 bases and V by 6 bases; bases with no gene match: 12. The CDR3 runs 16 residues. CDR3 nucleotide sequence: TGTGCCAGCAGCTCTGCCGGGACTAGCAGGATCGGGGAGCTGTTTTTT. Protein: CASSSAGTSRIGELFF.

This chain uses TRBV27 with TRBJ2-7, with 9 bases that match TRBD2. CDR1 and CDR2 (germline): MNHEY, SMNVEV (reference sequence). The CDR3 totals 13 residues. V trimming: 4 bases; J trimming: 4 bases; junction bases outside the gene matches: 2. The CDR3 spells CASSSSGGYEQYF. In nucleotides, the CDR3 is TGTGCCAGCAGTTCCAGCGGGGGGTACGAGCAGTACTTC.

The chain uses TRBV28 and TRBJ2-7, with 10 bases fitting TRBD2. The CDR3 length is 15 residues. V trimming: 5 bases; J trimming: 5 bases; junction bases outside the gene matches: 9. Germline loops: CDR1 MDHEN, CDR2 SYDVKM. The CDR3 region is CASSGSSGSGNEQYF. The CDR3 nucleotides read TGTGCCAGCAGTGGATCTAGCGGGAGCGGCAACGAGCAGTACTTC.

This sequence joins TRBV27 and TRBJ2-1; no clear D. V lost 2 bases and J lost 3, with 14 bases in between. Germline V gene data show CDR1 as MNHEY and CDR2 as SMNVEV (reference sequence). The CDR3 has 16 amino acids. This CDR3 reads CASSLSGLIGYNEQFF. CDR3 in DNA: TGTGCCAGCAGTTTAAGTGGGCTAATTGGCTACAATGAGCAGTTCTTC.

The chain combines TRBV5-4 with TRBJ1-1; TRBD1 matches 9 bases. Germline V gives CDR1 SGHNT, CDR2 YYREEE (reference sequence). V trimming: 0 bases; J trimming: 0 bases; junction bases outside the gene matches: 0. The CDR3 has 15 residues. The CDR3 DNA reads TGTGCCAGCAGCTTGGGGGACAGGGTGAACACTGAAGCTTTCTTT. The encoded protein is CASSLGDRVNTEAFF. Based on the CDR3 plus reference TRBV5-4 and TRBJ1-1, the full variable domain is ETGVTQSPTHLIKTRGQQVTLRCSSQSGHNTVSWYQQALGQGPQFIFQYYREEENGRGNFPPRFSGLQFPNYSSELNVNALELDDSALYLCASSLGDRVNTEAFFGQGTRLTVV.